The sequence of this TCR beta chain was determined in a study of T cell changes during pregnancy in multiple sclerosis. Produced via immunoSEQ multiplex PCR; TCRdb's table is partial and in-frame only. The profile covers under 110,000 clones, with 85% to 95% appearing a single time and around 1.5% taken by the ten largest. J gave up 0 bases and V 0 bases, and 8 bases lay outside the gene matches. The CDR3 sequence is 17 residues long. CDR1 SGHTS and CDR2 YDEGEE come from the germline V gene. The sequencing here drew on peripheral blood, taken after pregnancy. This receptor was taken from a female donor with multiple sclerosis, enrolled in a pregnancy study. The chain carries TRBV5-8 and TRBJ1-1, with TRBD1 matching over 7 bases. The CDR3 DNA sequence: TGTGCCAGCAGCTTGGAAGGGGGCAGGGGAGTGAACACTGAAGCTTTCTTT. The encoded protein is CASSLEGGRGVNTEAFF.